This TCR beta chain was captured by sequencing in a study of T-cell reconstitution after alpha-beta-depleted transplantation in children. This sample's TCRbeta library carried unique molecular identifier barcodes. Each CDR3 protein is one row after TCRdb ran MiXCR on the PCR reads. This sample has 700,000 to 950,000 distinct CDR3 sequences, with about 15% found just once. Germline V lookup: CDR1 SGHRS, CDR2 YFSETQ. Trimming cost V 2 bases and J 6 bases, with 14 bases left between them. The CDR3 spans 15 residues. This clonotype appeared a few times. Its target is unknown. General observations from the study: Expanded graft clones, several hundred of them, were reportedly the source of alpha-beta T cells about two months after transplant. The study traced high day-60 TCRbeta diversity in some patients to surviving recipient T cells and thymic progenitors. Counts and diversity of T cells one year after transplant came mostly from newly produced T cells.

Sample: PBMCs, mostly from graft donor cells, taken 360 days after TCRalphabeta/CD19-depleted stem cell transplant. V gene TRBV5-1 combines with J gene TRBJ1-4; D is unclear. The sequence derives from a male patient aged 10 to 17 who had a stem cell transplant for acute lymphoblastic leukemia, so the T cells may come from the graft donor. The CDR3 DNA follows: TGCGCCAGCAGCTTAAACATGTTCCCAGATGAAAAACTGTTTTTT. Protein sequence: CASSLNMFPDEKLFF.